The 20 T cell receptor beta chains reported below all come from one sample, sequenced in a study of T-cell memory formation after mild COVID-19. TCRdb re-called the 5' RACE reads through MiXCR, storing one row per CDR3 protein. The top ten hold 12% of the sample, which has 470,000 or so distinct CDR3 sequences, about 23% seen once. Source material: PBMCs or a T cell subset sorted from them (not recorded which). The receptors were sampled from an adult woman who had mild COVID-19 (a few samples of this study predate the infection). Cell type and time point are not known.

This rearrangement joins TRBV19 to TRBJ2-1, with 11 bases fitting TRBD1. V dropped 5 bases and J dropped 7; count of bases not matched to a gene: 7. This CDR3 spans 15 amino acids. The germline CDR1 and CDR2 sequences are LNHDA and SQIVND (reference sequence). The DNA of the CDR3 is TGTGCCAGTAGTCCCGGACAGGGGGCATGGAATGAGCAGTTCTTC. This encodes CASSPGQGAWNEQFF.

The rearrangement uses TRBV29-1 and TRBJ1-2, with no clear D. The germline V gene has CDR1 SQVTM and CDR2 ANQGSEA. This CDR3 is built from 11 residues. Trimming shortened V by 4 bases and J by 6 bases, and 9 bases separated the two germline ends. In DNA, the CDR3 is TGCAGCGTTGTGGGCCGGGATGGCTACACCTTC. It codes for CSVVGRDGYTF. Full variable domain (outside the CDR3, taken from reference TRBV29-1 and TRBJ1-2): SAVISQKPSRDICQRGTSLTIQCQVDSQVTMMFWYRQQPGQSLTLIATANQGSEATYESGFVIDKFPISRPNLTFSTLTVSNMSPEDSSIYLCSVVGRDGYTFGSGTRLTVV.

This clonotype has more than one count but fewer than ten. The J gene is TRBJ2-2, the V gene TRBV5-1, with D perhaps TRBD2 (6 bases). Per germline, CDR1 SGHRS and CDR2 YFSETQ. Trimming took off 4 bases at V and 0 bases at J, with 10 bases between the two ends. The CDR3 length is 15 residues. CDR3 DNA: TGCGCCAGCAGCGGGGGGACGGCGAACACCGGGGAGCTGTTTTTT. Protein sequence: CASSGGTANTGELFF. Full variable domain (rest looked up from reference TRBV5-1 and TRBJ2-2): KAGVTQTPRYLIKTRGQQVTLSCSPISGHRSVSWYQQTPGQGLQFLFEYFSETQRNKGNFPGRFSGRQFSNSRSEMNVSTLELGDSALYLCASSGGTANTGELFFGEGSRLTVL.

The chain recombines TRBV10-3 with TRBJ2-1; 9 bases are shared with TRBD2. After removal of 4 bases from V and 9 bases from J, the junction contained 7 bases not matched to a gene. Germline-derived CDR1 and CDR2 are ENHRY and SYGVKD. The CDR3 runs to 14 residues. CDR3 loop: CAISAGGRGSEQFF. The CDR3 nucleotides are TGTGCCATCAGTGCGGGCGGGAGGGGAAGTGAGCAGTTCTTC.

The V and J genes are TRBV28 and TRBJ2-3; D uncertain. V lost 3 bases and J 0 bases, leaving 7 bases between the germline ends. Per germline, CDR1 MDHEN and CDR2 SYDVKM. There are 14 residues in the CDR3. The CDR3 sequence: CASSFEASTDTQYF. As DNA, the CDR3 is TGTGCCAGCAGTTTCGAGGCTAGCACAGATACGCAGTATTTT.

This clonotype was seen a handful of times. V is TRBV12-3 or TRBV12-4 and J is TRBJ1-1; D gene ambiguous. The CDR3 runs to 13 residues. Deletions cut 3 bases from V and 1 base from J, with 6 bases between. Here the CDR3 reads CASSFLPNTEAFF. DNA of the CDR3: TGTGCCAGCAGTTTCTTGCCGAACACTGAAGCTTTCTTT.

This sequence joins TRBV7-6 and TRBJ2-1; 7 positions match TRBD1. With V trimmed by 5 bases and J by 10 bases, 11 bases remained unmatched. Germline values: CDR1 SGHVS, CDR2 FNYEAQ. This CDR3 has 14 residues. CDR3 bases: TGTGCCAGCAGCATCCCGGGACAGTACCCCGAGCAGTTCTTC. Translated: CASSIPGQYPEQFF.

V usage is TRBV5-6 and J usage is TRBJ1-4; 7 bases fit TRBD1. The CDR3 length is 14 residues. Germline CDR1 is SGHDT and CDR2 is YYEEEE. V was clipped by 1 base and J by 5 bases; unmatched bases: 2. CDR3 sequence: CASSLQGVNEKLFF. In DNA form, the CDR3 reads TGTGCCAGCAGCTTGCAGGGGGTAAATGAAAAACTGTTTTTT.

The chain joins TRBV30 to TRBJ1-6, with 8 nucleotides matching TRBD1. CDR3 length: 15 residues. Trimming removed 2 bases from V and 7 bases from J; junction bases left unmatched: 7. The germline gives CDR1 GTSNPN, CDR2 SVGIG (reference sequence). The CDR3 sequence: CAWSRTGSVNSPLHF. The CDR3 region has the DNA TGTGCCTGGAGTCGGACAGGGAGCGTAAATTCACCCCTCCACTTT.

This clonotype was recorded once. The chain joins TRBV29-1 to TRBJ2-5; TRBD1 or TRBD2 may be the D gene (6 bases each). The CDR3 extends over 17 amino acids. V lost 2 bases to trimming and J lost 1 base, with 20 bases between them. In germline, CDR1 is SQVTM, CDR2 ANQGSEA. The CDR3 nucleotides are TGCAGCGTTGAATATCTGGGAACGGGGGCGATCCAAGAGACCCAGTACTTC. Protein product: CSVEYLGTGAIQETQYF. Variable domain in full (rest from reference TRBV29-1 and TRBJ2-5): SAVISQKPSRDICQRGTSLTIQCQVDSQVTMMFWYRQQPGQSLTLIATANQGSEATYESGFVIDKFPISRPNLTFSTLTVSNMSPEDSSIYLCSVEYLGTGAIQETQYFGPGTRLLVL.

This clonotype has a handful of counts. The chain couples TRBV20-1 to TRBJ2-1; the D gene could be TRBD1 or TRBD2 (5 bases each). CDR1 is DFQATT, CDR2 SNEGSKA, per germline (reference sequence). Trimming took off 0 bases at V and 4 bases at J, with 16 bases between the two ends. The CDR3 runs to 16 residues. The CDR3 region has the DNA TGCAGTGCTAGAGATCAAGGAGGTGAGGGGTACAATGAGCAGTTCTTC. Its translation is CSARDQGGEGYNEQFF.

The CDR3: CSVGGQGSNQPQHF. In nucleotides, the CDR3 is TGCAGCGTTGGAGGACAGGGAAGCAATCAGCCCCAGCATTTT. V gene TRBV29-1 combines with J gene TRBJ1-5; 8 bases map to TRBD1. Trimming removed 4 bases from V and 1 base from J; junction bases left unmatched: 3. The germline CDR1 and CDR2 sequences are SQVTM and ANQGSEA. The CDR3 is 14 residues long. Looking up the rest from reference TRBV29-1 and TRBJ1-5 gives the full variable domain: SAVISQKPSRDICQRGTSLTIQCQVDSQVTMMFWYRQQPGQSLTLIATANQGSEATYESGFVIDKFPISRPNLTFSTLTVSNMSPEDSSIYLCSVGGQGSNQPQHFGDGTRLSIL.

The chain couples TRBV30 to TRBJ1-2, with D unresolved. CDR1 and CDR2 (germline): GTSNPN, SVGIG (reference sequence). The CDR3 covers 16 residues. Deletions cut 4 bases from V and 2 bases from J, with 20 bases between. The CDR3 DNA reads as TGTGCCTGGAATGCCTGGGAGGCGAGAACCAACTATGGCTACACCTTC. Its protein is CAWNAWEARTNYGYTF.

V and J are TRBV29-1 and TRBJ2-5; weak D call: TRBD2 (6 bases). CDR1 SQVTM and CDR2 ANQGSEA come from the germline V gene. V lost 5 bases and J 3 bases, leaving 19 bases between the germline ends. The CDR3 is 15 residues long. This CDR3 reads CSVPPHLAEEETQYF. DNA of the CDR3: TGCAGCGTTCCCCCCCATTTAGCGGAGGAAGAGACCCAGTACTTC.

This chain joins TRBV6-2 or TRBV6-3 and TRBJ2-2, with a weak D call TRBD1 (5 bases). There are 13 residues in the CDR3. Trimming cost V 1 base and J 6 bases, with 6 bases left between them. Germline V gives CDR1 MNHEY, CDR2 SVGEGT. CDR3 in DNA: TGTGCCAGCAGTTACTTAGGGGCCGGGGAGCTGTTTTTT. Residues: CASSYLGAGELFF.

The chain uses TRBV3-1 and TRBJ2-3; possibly TRBD1 for D (5 bases). The CDR3 sequence is 16 residues long. Germline CDR1 LGHDT, CDR2 YNNKEL (reference sequence). V lost 4 bases and J lost 5, with 19 bases in between. In nucleotides, the CDR3 is TGTGCCAGCAGCCCGACCGACAGCGTTTTGAAAGATACGCAGTATTTT. This encodes CASSPTDSVLKDTQYF.

A few counts support this clonotype. This chain links TRBV20-1 with TRBJ1-5, with TRBD1 matching 7 bases. V lost 3 bases and J lost 0; bases outside the gene matches: 5. CDR1 is DFQATT and CDR2 is SNEGSKA in the germline V gene (reference sequence). The CDR3 length is 15 residues. DNA for the CDR3: TGCAGTGCTAGTCTGACAGGGAATAGCAATCAGCCCCAGCATTTT. It codes for CSASLTGNSNQPQHF.

The chain joins TRBV14 to TRBJ2-3; D remains ambiguous. Per the germline V gene, CDR1 is SGHDN and CDR2 is FVKESK. Deletions cut 1 base from V and 10 bases from J, with 12 bases between. The CDR3 extends over 13 amino acids. CDR3 coding DNA: TGTGCCAGCAGCCAAGTTAAAGCACACGCGCAGTATTTT. It translates to CASSQVKAHAQYF.

This clonotype was seen a few times. The chain carries TRBV3-1 and TRBJ2-1; D possibly corresponds to TRBD2 (5 bases). Per germline, CDR1 LGHDT and CDR2 YNNKEL (reference sequence). This CDR3 has 15 amino acids. Trimming pared 0 bases from V and 4 bases from J, leaving 10 bases between. The DNA for the CDR3 is TGTGCCAGCAGCCAAGAGACACGGACTTACAATGAGCAGTTCTTC. Residues: CASSQETRTYNEQFF.

This clonotype was seen more than once but under ten times. The V and J genes are TRBV6-1 and TRBJ2-5; possible D gene TRBD1, 5 bases. Germline V gene sequence: CDR1 MNHNS, CDR2 SASEGT. CDR3 length equals 12 residues. The V and J ends lost 4 bases and 5 bases respectively, with 8 bases between them. CDR3 nucleotides: TGTGCCAGCAGTGGTCAGGGTGAGACCCAGTACTTC. Amino acids: CASSGQGETQYF.